The 11 T cell receptor beta chains given below trace back to one sample, sequenced in a study of human T cells and chemical hapten exposure. As for time point: pre-sensitization, week 0. As to treatment: therapeutic diphenylcyclopropenone sensitization with weekly scalp DPC. TCRdb used MiXCR to reprocess the RACE reads, holding one entry per CDR3 protein. This table has 90,000 or so distinct CDR3 sequences, 8.5% appearing once. The input for sequencing was whole blood, taken in connection with sensitization to the hapten diphenylcyclopropenone (DPC). These receptor sequences come from a man aged 35 to 55 with alopecia areata. Some clones in this sample may be carry-over from other donors' samples.

This clonotype was picked up a small number of times. The CDR3 nucleotides read TGTGCCAGCAGTTATTGGGTTTACCGGGCAGGGGCTCAGCCCCAGCATTTT. It specifies CASSYWVYRAGAQPQHF. J is TRBJ1-5 and V is TRBV6-2 or TRBV6-3; a possible D gene is TRBD1 (6 bases). The CDR3 contains 17 residues. The germline V gene has CDR1 MNHEY and CDR2 SVGEGT. V lost 3 bases, J lost 6 bases, and 21 bases lay in between.

Many counts were recorded for this clonotype. V gene TRBV29-1 combines with J gene TRBJ1-1; D is uncertain. The CDR3 length is 13 residues. CDR1 is SQVTM, CDR2 ANQGSEA, per germline. V lost 0 bases to trimming and J lost 0 bases, with 5 bases between them. The CDR3 spells CSVEDTMNTEAFF. For the CDR3, the DNA is TGCAGCGTTGAAGACACCATGAACACTGAAGCTTTCTTT. Drawing the rest from reference TRBV29-1 and TRBJ1-1, the complete variable domain is SAVISQKPSRDICQRGTSLTIQCQVDSQVTMMFWYRQQPGQSLTLIATANQGSEATYESGFVIDKFPISRPNLTFSTLTVSNMSPEDSSIYLCSVEDTMNTEAFFGQGTRLTVV.

This chain links TRBV20-1 with TRBJ2-3, with a possible D match to TRBD1 (6 bases). CDR3 length equals 14 residues. Germline V gives CDR1 DFQATT, CDR2 SNEGSKA (reference sequence). The ends were cut back, 3 bases at V and 6 bases at J, with 16 bases in the middle. CDR3 sequence reads: CSASEGGPVDTQYF. The CDR3 nucleotides are TGCAGTGCTAGTGAAGGGGGACCTGTGGATACGCAGTATTTT.

Ten or more counts support this clonotype. The gene calls are TRBV6-6 and TRBJ1-6, with D perhaps matching TRBD1 (6 bases). The CDR3 is 13 amino acids. The V and J ends lost 10 bases and 9 bases respectively, with 16 bases between them. Germline CDR1 is MNHNY and CDR2 is SVGAGI (reference sequence). As DNA, the CDR3 is TGTGCCACGAGGGGGATTCCCGTTTCACCCCTCCACTTT. It codes for CATRGIPVSPLHF.

The V and J genes are TRBV28 and TRBJ1-1, with D possibly TRBD1 on 5 matching bases. The CDR3 sequence is 14 residues long. Looked up from germline, CDR1 is MDHEN and CDR2 is SYDVKM. Trimming took 4 bases from V and 9 from J, leaving 18 bases between them. The CDR3 DNA reads TGTGCCAGCAGTTCCGGGCAGGGCGATCGAAAAGCTTTCTTT. Translating it yields CASSSGQGDRKAFF.

The chain is built from TRBV2 and TRBJ2-1; 15 bases map to TRBD2. V shed 9 bases, J shed 2 bases, and the junction held 8 bases outside the gene matches. The germline V gene encodes CDR1 SNHLY and CDR2 FYNNEI. CDR3 length: 17 residues. Here the CDR3 reads CASLGGTSGRPYNEQFF. CDR3 nucleotides: TGTGCCAGTCTGGGTGGGACTAGCGGGAGGCCCTACAATGAGCAGTTCTTC.

The table lists this clonotype with a few counts. The chain uses TRBV19 and TRBJ2-7; TRBD2 matches at 10 bases. CDR3 length: 15 amino acids. J lost 4 bases, V lost 2 bases, and 5 bases had no gene match. From germline, CDR1 is LNHDA and CDR2 SQIVND (reference sequence). The CDR3, as DNA: TGTGCCAGTAGTATAAACCTAGCGGGAGCTTACGAGCAGTACTTC. Encoded protein: CASSINLAGAYEQYF.

V and J are TRBV6-5 and TRBJ2-7, with D perhaps being TRBD1 or TRBD2 (5 bases each). This CDR3 contains 11 residues. V lost 2 bases to trimming and J lost 9 bases, with 8 bases between them. CDR1 is MNHEY and CDR2 is SVGAGI in the germline V gene. The CDR3 loop is CASSYGGSQYV. The CDR3 DNA reads as TGTGCCAGCAGTTACGGGGGTTCGCAGTACGTC.

The table lists this clonotype with many counts. This sequence joins TRBV12-3 or TRBV12-4 and TRBJ2-1; no clear D. Trimming pared 3 bases from V and 9 bases from J, leaving 9 bases between. The length of the CDR3 is 12 residues. CDR3 residues: CASSFLVSEQFF. The DNA of the CDR3 is TGTGCCAGCAGTTTTTTGGTGAGTGAGCAGTTCTTC.

This chain joins TRBV10-3 and TRBJ2-2, with TRBD1 matching 8 bases. V gave up 6 bases and J gave up 5 bases; unmatched junction bases: 8. In germline, CDR1 is ENHRY, CDR2 SYGVKD. The CDR3 extends over 15 amino acids. CDR3 protein: CAISEQTGATGELFF. CDR3 nucleotide sequence: TGTGCCATCAGCGAACAGACAGGGGCGACCGGGGAGCTGTTTTTT.

Worth noting for this clonotype: It may be a read error: a sequence one base away is much more abundant. DNA of the CDR3: TGCAGCGCCGACTCTGGGGCCAACGTCCGGACTTTC. It translates to CSADSGANVRTF. V and J are TRBV29-1 and TRBJ2-6, with TRBD1 as a possible D gene (5 bases). Germline CDR1 SQVTM, CDR2 ANQGSEA. The CDR3 extends over 12 amino acids.